The 17 T cell receptor beta chains listed next were all sequenced from one sample in a study of blood T cell repertoires in COVID-19. The assay was immunoSEQ multiplex PCR, and TCRdb's table has in-frame clones only and misses some. This table holds under 200,000 clones, under 95% found once. The sequencing sample was made of peripheral blood. The receptors derive from a man between 18 and 35 years old with acute or convalescent COVID-19.

This chain connects TRBV29-1 to TRBJ1-1, with D unclear. From germline, CDR1 is SQVTM and CDR2 ANQGSEA. V lost 5 bases to trimming and J lost 3 bases, with 4 bases between them. This CDR3 contains 10 residues. The DNA of the CDR3 is TGCAGCGTTTCGGACACTGAAGCTTTCTTT. Translated: CSVSDTEAFF.

V and J are TRBV21-1 and TRBJ1-2; TRBD1, the D gene given by the table, was not confirmed from the DNA. TRBV21-1 is assigned pseudogene status. The CDR3 runs 12 residues. The chain's CDR3 is CASSHRGPGYTF. CDR3 in DNA: TGTGCCAGCAGCCACAGGGGGCCCGGCTACACCTTC.

The table lists this clone with a few counts. The rearrangement joins TRBV7-9 to TRBJ1-3, with D perhaps matching TRBD1 (6 bases). Trimming pared 5 bases from V and 0 bases from J, leaving 17 bases between. CDR1 is SEHNR and CDR2 is FQNEAQ in the germline V gene (reference sequence). The CDR3 totals 17 residues. CDR3 protein: CASSQPTGTLSGNTIYF. CDR3 nucleotide sequence: TGTGCCAGCAGCCAGCCTACAGGGACCCTCTCTGGAAACACCATATATTTT.

This clone was seen once. V and J are TRBV18 and TRBJ2-7; 7 bases map to TRBD1. The V and J ends lost 3 bases and 4 bases, in that order; junction bases with no gene match: 15. Germline V CDR1 and CDR2: KGHSH, LQKENI. This CDR3 region has 17 residues. CDR3 amino acids: CASSPSTGSPLIYEQYF. The CDR3 nucleotides are TGTGCCAGCTCACCTTCGACAGGGAGTCCCTTAATATACGAGCAGTACTTC. The complete variable domain, with remaining parts taken from reference TRBV18 and TRBJ2-7, reads NAGVMQNPRHLVRRRGQEARLRCSPMKGHSHVYWYRQLPEEGLKFMVYLQKENIIDESGMPKERFSAEFPKEGPSILRIQQVVRGDSAAYFCASSPSTGSPLIYEQYFGPGTRLTVT.

The gene calls are TRBV5-4 and TRBJ2-3; 7 bases are shared with TRBD1. The length of the CDR3 is 15 residues. In germline, CDR1 is SGHNT, CDR2 YYREEE (reference sequence). With 0 bases clipped from V and 4 bases from J, the junction kept 5 bases outside the gene matches. The CDR3 sequence: CASSLGQGRADTQYF. Here the CDR3 DNA reads TGTGCCAGCAGCTTGGGACAGGGACGAGCAGATACGCAGTATTTT.

This clone was observed a single time. The V call is TRBV12-3 or TRBV12-4, the J call TRBJ2-7, with a tentative D call TRBD1 (6 bases). CDR3 length: 13 amino acids. Trimming removed 6 bases at V and 6 bases at J, with 15 bases between. Here the CDR3 DNA reads TGTGCCAGCAGACCCAGGGGAGTCGGCGAGCAGTACTTC. Protein sequence: CASRPRGVGEQYF.

V and J are TRBV3-1 (or the pseudogene TRBV3-2) and TRBJ1-1; D is undetermined. V lost 3 bases to trimming and J lost 0 bases, with 5 bases between them. Germline CDR1 LGHDT, CDR2 YNNKEL (reference sequence). The CDR3 covers 13 residues. The chain's CDR3 is CASSQFMNTEAFF. CDR3 coding DNA: TGTGCCAGCAGCCAGTTCATGAACACTGAAGCTTTCTTT.

The rearrangement uses TRBV7-6 and TRBJ1-1, with D hard to call. Trimming stripped 5 bases from V and 1 base from J, with 11 bases between. The CDR3 extends over 14 amino acids. CDR1 and CDR2 (germline): SGHVS, FNYEAQ. The CDR3 DNA follows: TGTGCCAGCAGCGTAGGAGGGAAGAACACTGAAGCTTTCTTT. Translation gives CASSVGGKNTEAFF. The full variable domain, completed using reference TRBV7-6 and TRBJ1-1, is GAGVSQSPRYKVTKRGQDVALRCDPISGHVSLYWYRQALGQGPEFLTYFNYEAQQDKSGLPNDRFSAERPEGSISTLTIQRTEQRDSAMYRCASSVGGKNTEAFFGQGTRLTVV.

The chain couples TRBV30 to TRBJ1-5, with 9 nucleotides matching TRBD1. The CDR3 totals 16 residues. V dropped 3 bases and J dropped 7; count of bases not matched to a gene: 13. Germline loops: CDR1 GTSNPN, CDR2 SVGIG (reference sequence). The chain's CDR3 is CAWSTGGAYPEQPQHF. The CDR3 bases are TGTGCCTGGAGCACAGGGGGCGCTTACCCGGAACAGCCCCAGCATTTT.

The rearrangement links TRBV19 to TRBJ2-3; D ambiguous. CDR3 size: 15 residues. Germline V CDR1 and CDR2: LNHDA, SQIVND (reference sequence). The ends were cut back, 3 bases at V and 0 bases at J, with 10 bases in the middle. CDR3: CASSISGDSTDTQYF. As DNA, the CDR3 is TGTGCCAGTAGTATCAGTGGAGATAGCACAGATACGCAGTATTTT. Full variable domain (remainder filled in from reference TRBV19 and TRBJ2-3): DGGITQSPKYLFRKEGQNVTLSCEQNLNHDAMYWYRQDPGQGLRLIYYSQIVNDFQKGDIAEGYSVSREKKESFPLTVTSAQKNPTAFYLCASSISGDSTDTQYFGPGTRLTVL.

The chain employs TRBV5-1 and TRBJ2-7; 7 nucleotides align to TRBD1. Germline V gives CDR1 SGHRS, CDR2 YFSETQ. The length of the CDR3 is 15 residues. Trimming cost V 3 bases and J 4 bases; bases outside gene matches: 10. This chain's CDR3 is CASSSGTAQRYEQYF. The CDR3, as DNA: TGCGCCAGCAGCTCCGGGACAGCCCAGCGGTACGAGCAGTACTTC. Based on the CDR3 plus reference TRBV5-1 and TRBJ2-7, the full variable domain is KAGVTQTPRYLIKTRGQQVTLSCSPISGHRSVSWYQQTPGQGLQFLFEYFSETQRNKGNFPGRFSGRQFSNSRSEMNVSTLELGDSALYLCASSSGTAQRYEQYFGPGTRLTVT.

Of note for this clone: Other nucleotide sequences from this sample produce the same CDR3. The chain joins TRBV14 to TRBJ1-1; 7 bases map to TRBD1. This CDR3 region has 15 residues. Trimming at V came to 0 bases and at J to 5 bases, leaving 6 bases not matched to a gene. CDR1 is SGHDN, CDR2 FVKESK, per germline. The CDR3 DNA follows: TGTGCCAGCAGCCAAGATGTGGGACAGCTGACTGAAGCTTTCTTT. Protein product: CASSQDVGQLTEAFF.

The V and J genes are TRBV24-1 and TRBJ2-1, with 7 nucleotides matching TRBD1. The CDR3 is 13 residues long. J was trimmed by 9 bases and V by 4 bases; bases with no gene match: 5. Germline CDR1 KGHDR, CDR2 SFDVKD. CDR3 region: CATSESDRVEQFF. DNA for the CDR3: TGTGCCACCAGTGAGTCAGACAGGGTTGAGCAGTTCTTC.

This sequence joins TRBV12-3 or TRBV12-4 and TRBJ1-2; TRBD1 matches 9 bases. The CDR3 covers 13 residues. J gave up 7 bases and V 7 bases, and 7 bases lay outside the gene matches. CDR3 sequence: CASNQGTGIGYTF. The CDR3 region has the DNA TGTGCCAGCAACCAAGGGACAGGGATTGGCTACACCTTC.

The CDR3 DNA reads TGTGCCAGCAGCAGGGAGGGCAATCAGCCCCAGCATTTT. Translation: CASSREGNQPQHF. The chain uses TRBV25-1 and TRBJ1-5, with a possible D match to TRBD1 (5 bases). The CDR3 runs 13 residues. Trimming stripped 6 bases from V and 2 bases from J, with 8 bases between. In germline, CDR1 is MGHDK, CDR2 SYGVNS. The variable domain in full, completed from reference TRBV25-1 and TRBJ1-5, reads EADIYQTPRYLVIGTGKKITLECSQTMGHDKMYWYQQDPGMELHLIHYSYGVNSTEKGDLSSESTVSRIRTEHFPLTLESARPSHTSQYLCASSREGNQPQHFGDGTRLSIL.

The chain uses TRBV3-1 (or the pseudogene TRBV3-2) and TRBJ1-1, with TRBD1 matching over 7 bases. The CDR3 extends over 18 amino acids. Unmatched junction bases numbered 12, after V lost 0 bases and J lost 2 bases. CDR1 is LGHDT, CDR2 YNNKEL, per germline (reference sequence). The CDR3 region is CASSQEYAGTVINTEAFF. CDR3 sequence (DNA): TGTGCCAGCAGCCAAGAATACGCCGGGACAGTAATAAACACTGAAGCTTTCTTT.

The V call is TRBV6-5, the J call TRBJ1-2, with TRBD1 matching 8 bases. The CDR3 length is 16 residues. V was pared by 0 bases and J by 6 bases, with 9 bases of the junction left unmatched. From germline, CDR1 is MNHEY and CDR2 SVGAGI. The DNA for the CDR3 is TGTGCCAGCAGTTACTCACGCCTTGGGACAGGAAATGGCTACACCTTC. Translated: CASSYSRLGTGNGYTF.